Following are 8 T cell receptor beta chains from one sample sequenced in a study of shared clonotypes between healthy human individuals. Produced via immunoSEQ multiplex PCR; TCRdb's table is partial and in-frame only. Counted here are roughly 2.6 million clones, about 92% occurring once; the ten biggest clones make up about 0.13%. Material: naive CD4+ T cells sorted from blood. Subset here: CD45RA+ positively selected. These receptors all come from a man younger than 30 in good health.

Points on this clone: Other DNA sequences in this sample translate to the same CDR3. The chain recombines TRBV2 with TRBJ1-2, with 9 bases that match TRBD1. Germline V CDR1 and CDR2: SNHLY, FYNNEI. V lost 4 bases to trimming and J lost 4 bases; unmatched junction nucleotides: 4. The CDR3 length is 14 residues. The CDR3, as DNA: TGTGCCAGCAGTGTACAGGGGGCGAGCTATGGCTACACCTTC. It yields the protein CASSVQGASYGYTF. Full variable domain (remainder filled in from reference TRBV2 and TRBJ1-2): EPEVTQTPSHQVTQMGQEVILRCVPISNHLYFYWYRQILGQKVEFLVSFYNNEISEKSEIFDDQFSVERPDGSNFTLKIRSTKLEDSAMYFCASSVQGASYGYTFGSGTRLTVV.

V usage is TRBV7-9 and J usage is TRBJ2-1; 8 positions agree with TRBD1. V was clipped by 2 bases and J by 5 bases; unmatched bases: 5. Germline V lookup: CDR1 SEHNR, CDR2 FQNEAQ (reference sequence). The CDR3 has 15 residues. The CDR3, as DNA: TGTGCCAGCAGCTTATCTGGACAGGGAAACAATGAGCAGTTCTTC. It translates to CASSLSGQGNNEQFF.

The rearrangement uses TRBV7-9 and TRBJ2-5; D is undetermined. Germline CDR1 SEHNR, CDR2 FQNEAQ (reference sequence). V shed 1 base and J shed 1 base, with 4 bases lying between them. The CDR3 sequence is 13 residues long. CDR3 nucleotides: TGTGCCAGCAGCTTAGACGGCCAAGAGACCCAGTACTTC. Its translation is CASSLDGQETQYF. Full variable domain (missing parts from reference TRBV7-9 and TRBJ2-5): DTGVSQNPRHKITKRGQNVTFRCDPISEHNRLYWYRQTLGQGPEFLTYFQNEAQLEKSRLLSDRFSAERPKGSFSTLEIQRTEQGDSAMYLCASSLDGQETQYFGPGTRLLVL.

As regards this clone: This CDR3 is also generated by other DNA sequences in the sample. The chain recombines TRBV5-1 with TRBJ1-5; the D gene is possibly TRBD1 (6 bases). Trimming took off 0 bases at V and 3 bases at J, with 10 bases between the two ends. This CDR3 has 15 residues. Germline V gives CDR1 SGHRS, CDR2 YFSETQ. The CDR3 DNA reads TGCGCCAGCAGCTTGGATTCGGGGGCCAATCAGCCCCAGCATTTT. Protein sequence: CASSLDSGANQPQHF.

The chain links TRBV7-2 to TRBJ2-1, with 10 bases identical to TRBD1. Germline CDR1 SGHTA, CDR2 FQGNSA. This CDR3 is built from 15 residues. After removal of 6 bases from V and 7 bases from J, the junction contained 9 bases not matched to a gene. This CDR3 is CASRIPGTGANEQFF. CDR3 coding DNA: TGTGCCAGCAGAATCCCAGGGACAGGGGCAAATGAGCAGTTCTTC.

The chain is built from TRBV30 and TRBJ2-5, with D maybe TRBD1 (5 bases). CDR1 is GTSNPN and CDR2 is SVGIG in the germline V gene (reference sequence). V lost 0 bases, J lost 11 bases, and 7 bases lay in between. The CDR3 spans 10 residues. The CDR3 loop reads CAWSVTEQYF. The CDR3 nucleotides are TGTGCCTGGAGTGTGACAGAGCAGTACTTC.

As concerns this clone: The sample carries other DNA sequences with the same CDR3. The CDR3 reads CSARVAGELFF. In DNA form, the CDR3 reads TGCAGTGCTAGAGTGGCCGGGGAGCTGTTTTTT. The chain employs TRBV20-1 and TRBJ2-2; D call uncertain. This CDR3 spans 11 amino acids. Germline loops: CDR1 DFQATT, CDR2 SNEGSKA (reference sequence). The V gene lost 1 base and the J gene lost 6 bases, with 3 bases spanning the gap.

V and J are TRBV5-1 and TRBJ2-3, with TRBD2 as a possible D gene (6 bases). The V end lost 5 bases, the J end lost 1 base, and 14 bases lay between the germline ends. Germline CDR1 and CDR2: SGHRS and YFSETQ. The CDR3 extends over 15 amino acids. The CDR3 here is CASRREPSGTDTQYF. In nucleotides, the CDR3 is TGCGCCAGCAGACGTGAACCTAGCGGCACAGATACGCAGTATTTT.